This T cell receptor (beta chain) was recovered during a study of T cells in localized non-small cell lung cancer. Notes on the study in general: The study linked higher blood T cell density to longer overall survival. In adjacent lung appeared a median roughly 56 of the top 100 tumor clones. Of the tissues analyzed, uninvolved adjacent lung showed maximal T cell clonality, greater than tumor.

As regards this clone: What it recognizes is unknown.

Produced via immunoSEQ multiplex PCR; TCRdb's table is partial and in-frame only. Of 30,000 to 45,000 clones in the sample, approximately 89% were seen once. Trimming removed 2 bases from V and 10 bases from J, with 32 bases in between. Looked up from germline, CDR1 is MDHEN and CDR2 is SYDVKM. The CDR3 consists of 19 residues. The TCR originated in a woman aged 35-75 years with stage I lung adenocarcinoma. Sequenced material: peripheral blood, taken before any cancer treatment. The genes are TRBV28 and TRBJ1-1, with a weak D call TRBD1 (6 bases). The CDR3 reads CASSLDQPLSGDRMDGAFF. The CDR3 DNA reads TGTGCCAGCAGTTTAGACCAGCCATTATCGGGAGACAGGATGGACGGAGCTTTCTTT.